These T cell receptor beta chains were read from a single sample in a study of shared clonotypes between healthy human individuals. The repertoire was sequenced with immunoSEQ multiplex PCR; TCRdb's copy has only in-frame clones and lacks some. The sample has about 530,000 clones, roughly 95% seen once. Sequencing was performed on naive CD4+ T cells sorted from blood. Receptor source: a woman aged 25 to 39 in good health. Both conserved end residues are part of each CDR3.

TRBV30	TRBJ1-1	CAWSLKGNTEAFF
TRBV19	TRBJ1-5	CTSRIFGTGVNNQPQHF
TRBV5-1	TRBJ2-7	CASSLVKDGESSYEQYF
TRBV28	TRBJ2-7	CASTSGGAASQSSYEQYF
TRBV10-3	TRBJ2-7	CAIRTTENLREQYF
TRBV27	TRBJ2-7	CASSLNPTVLAGSYEQYF
TRBV28	TRBJ1-5	CASSLAGNSNQPQHF
TRBV5-1	TRBJ2-2	CASKRTSGRSGELFF
TRBV7-8	TRBJ1-2	CASSQSRGLDGYTF
TRBV7-8	TRBJ2-5	CASSSLPTSGRETQYF
TRBV19	TRBJ2-7	CASSRGLAGTYEQYF
TRBV6-1	TRBJ1-1	CASSPGAGGDEAFF
TRBV19	TRBJ1-1	CASSVRENTEAFF
TRBV2	TRBJ1-1	CAEGQGVTEAFF
TRBV27	TRBJ1-6	CASSSRPDSPLHF
TRBV4-1	TRBJ2-1	CASSRLSDTFYNEQFF
TRBV15	TRBJ1-2	CATSRAGTGLGGDYGYTF
TRBV7-3	TRBJ1-1	CASSPDGTEAFF
TRBV5-4	TRBJ1-1	CASSLVDRESTEAFF
TRBV5-1	TRBJ1-1	CASSLIGAWQNTEAFF
TRBV4-2	TRBJ2-3	CASSPLAGGSDTQYF
TRBV6-5	TRBJ2-1	CASSPRTTVNEQFF
TRBV10-3	TRBJ2-7	CAISPNIAGAPYEQYF
TRBV27	TRBJ1-3	CASRSRVGNTIYF
TRBV7-8	TRBJ1-5	CASSSRPGTANQPQHF
TRBV5-1	TRBJ2-7	CASSLARGLAGDEQYF
TRBV19	TRBJ2-1	CASSIPRSEQFF
TRBV10-1	TRBJ2-7	CASRPGGSSYEQYF
TRBV5-4	TRBJ2-3	CASNPGLAADTQYF
TRBV7-2	TRBJ2-3	CASSSGRRTDTQYF
TRBV28	TRBJ2-7	CARGGGGAGEFYEQYF
TRBV5-4	TRBJ2-7	CASSLVLAGFNEQYF
TRBV5-8	TRBJ2-5	CASSLFWGQETQYF
TRBV5-5	TRBJ2-3	CASSLSTSGGPWTQYF
TRBV11-2	TRBJ2-7	CASSLRGGTGAYEQYF
TRBV19	TRBJ2-7	CATSGGRSSSYEQYF
TRBV27	TRBJ2-5	CASGPGAGRLRETQYF
TRBV6-5	TRBJ2-2	CASSFDRGNTGELFF
TRBV19	TRBJ2-6	CASSDRVVSGANVLTF
TRBV5-5	TRBJ1-5	CASSLGPVSNQPQHF
TRBV27	TRBJ1-6	CASSFSRGQRADNSPLHF
TRBV6-1	TRBJ2-7	CASSEGGPYEQYF
TRBV28	TRBJ2-6	CASQFAAGRGTGANVLTF
TRBV21-1	TRBJ2-7	CASSKRESSYEQYF
TRBV6-5	TRBJ1-4	CASRRAGSTNEKLFF
TRBV5-1	TRBJ1-2	CASSLEGQANYGYTF
TRBV21-1	TRBJ1-5	CASSKVLGRREFLPQHF
TRBV27	TRBJ1-1	CASSTRDRGNTEAFF
TRBV5-1	TRBJ2-5	CASSLEGQETQYF
TRBV28	TRBJ2-3	CASSLRASTDTQYF
TRBV5-1	TRBJ2-5	CASSLGLAGPGYQETQYF
TRBV7-8	TRBJ2-5	CASLWRQGQETQYF
TRBV12-5	TRBJ2-5	CASGSGLAGVETQYF
TRBV5-1	TRBJ2-3	CASSRADASTDTQYF
TRBV7-9	TRBJ2-7	CASSPNYEQYF